This entry lists 4 T cell receptor beta chains sequenced from one sample in a study of blood T cells in healthy people across ages. Through a sample-barcoded 5' primer and a J-beta primer mix, a second PCR was run for roughly 6 to 12 cycles. Via MiXCR, TCRdb re-called the 5' RACE reads, giving one row per CDR3 protein. The sample consists of over 550,000 distinct CDR3 sequences, roughly 30% of them appearing once. Sequencing input: blood. The receptors shown here come from a woman of 80 years or more in good health.

Concerning this clonotype: This may stem from a read error, because a much larger clone lies one nucleotide away. This chain uses TRBV18 with TRBJ2-6, with D perhaps matching TRBD1 (5 bases). The CDR3 runs to 15 residues. Germline CDR1 reads KGHSH; CDR2 reads LQKENI. This CDR3 is CASSPMSPGASVLTF. The DNA of the CDR3 is TGTGCCAGCTCACCGATGAGCCCTGGGGCCAGCGTCCTGACTTTC. The whole variable domain, remainder taken from reference TRBV18 and TRBJ2-6, is NAGVMQNPRHLVRRRGQEARLRCSPMKGHSHVYWYRQLPEEGLKFMVYLQKENIIDESGMPKERFSAEFPKEGPSILRIQQVVRGDSAAYFCASSPMSPGASVLTFGAGSRLTVL.

This clonotype came up many times. The V and J genes are TRBV5-1 and TRBJ2-3; D could derive from TRBD1 or TRBD2 (6 bases each). The length of the CDR3 is 14 residues. Per germline, CDR1 SGHRS and CDR2 YFSETQ. The germline V and J ends were trimmed by 5 bases and 2 bases, with 12 bases remaining between them. CDR3 amino acids: CASRSGGSTDTQYF. CDR3 bases: TGCGCCAGCAGGTCCGGGGGCTCCACAGATACGCAGTATTTT. The whole variable domain, remainder taken from reference TRBV5-1 and TRBJ2-3, is KAGVTQTPRYLIKTRGQQVTLSCSPISGHRSVSWYQQTPGQGLQFLFEYFSETQRNKGNFPGRFSGRQFSNSRSEMNVSTLELGDSALYLCASRSGGSTDTQYFGPGTRLTVL.

This clonotype was seen repeatedly, ten times or more. The rearrangement links TRBV20-1 to TRBJ2-3; D is unresolved. Deletions cut 6 bases from V and 5 bases from J, with 15 bases between. This CDR3 has 13 residues. In germline, CDR1 is DFQATT, CDR2 SNEGSKA (reference sequence). CDR3 amino acids: CSAIDSIRDTQYF. The CDR3 region has the DNA TGCAGTGCCATTGATAGCATTCGAGATACGCAGTATTTT.

As regards this clonotype: This clone may be a read error of a much larger clone one base away. The V call is TRBV5-1, the J call TRBJ2-1; D not resolved. Germline-derived CDR1 and CDR2 are SGHRS and YFSETQ. The CDR3 spans 12 residues. Trimming removed 5 bases from V and 8 bases from J, with 11 bases in between. Here the CDR3 DNA reads TGCGCCAGCAGTAGGAGTGCAGATGAGCAGTTCTTC. Its translation is CASSRSADEQFF.